One sample yielded the 24 T cell receptor beta chains listed below, sequenced in a study of T cells in Graves' hyperthyroidism and ophthalmopathy. Amplified TCR beta CDR3 regions came from RNA transcripts. The primer set for the first-round RT-PCR of the TCR CDR3 was HTBI. In TCRdb, the multiplex PCR reads were re-called with MiXCR into one record per CDR3 protein. Of 550,000 to 650,000 distinct CDR3 sequences detected, over 11% appear once; the ten largest clones hold more than 4.5%. Specimen: blood. These receptors came from a woman aged 25 to 39 with Graves' hyperthyroidism that later progressed to Graves' ophthalmopathy.

This clonotype has ten or more counts. The V call is TRBV10-3, the J call TRBJ1-2; 9 bases map to TRBD1. The CDR3 totals 14 residues. The junction had 7 bases not matched to a gene; V was cut back by 4 bases and J by 7 bases. Germline loops: CDR1 ENHRY, CDR2 SYGVKD. CDR3 in amino acids: CAISATGTGSGYTF. CDR3 coding DNA: TGTGCCATCAGTGCAACCGGGACAGGGAGTGGCTACACCTTC.

This clonotype has a handful of counts. The V gene is TRBV4-2, the J gene TRBJ1-2; unclear D gene. The ends were cut back, 1 base at V and 7 bases at J, with 16 bases in the middle. The length of the CDR3 is 15 residues. Looked up from germline, CDR1 is LGHNA and CDR2 is YNFKEQ. As DNA, the CDR3 is TGTGCCAGCAGCCAAGGAATAGTCTATTTGCGTGGCTACACCTTC. Encoded protein: CASSQGIVYLRGYTF.

This clonotype was seen many times. The DNA for the CDR3 is TGTGCCAGCTCTTCTAGCGGGAGCGTAACCGGGGAGCTGTTTTTT. Its translation is CASSSSGSVTGELFF. This chain uses TRBV12-3 or TRBV12-4 with TRBJ2-2; 10 bases fit TRBD2. J gave up 5 bases and V 8 bases, and 8 bases lay outside the gene matches. The CDR3 consists of 15 residues.

The rearrangement joins TRBV20-1 to TRBJ2-2, with D possibly called TRBD1 or TRBD2 (5 bases each). The CDR3 sequence is 16 residues long. V lost 0 bases, J lost 7 bases, and 18 bases lay in between. The germline CDR1 and CDR2 sequences are DFQATT and SNEGSKA (reference sequence). The CDR3 loop is CSARDRSWGSHGELFF. CDR3 sequence (DNA): TGCAGTGCTAGAGATCGGTCGTGGGGGTCTCACGGGGAGCTGTTTTTT.

This clonotype was recorded many times. The rearrangement links TRBV3-1 to TRBJ1-1, with D uncertain. The germline gives CDR1 LGHDT, CDR2 YNNKEL (reference sequence). This CDR3 has 12 amino acids. V lost 2 bases to trimming and J lost 7 bases, with 8 bases between them. CDR3 nucleotides: TGTGCCAGCAGCCAACAGAGGGATGAAGCTTTCTTT. Amino acid sequence: CASSQQRDEAFF. The complete variable domain, with remaining parts taken from reference TRBV3-1 and TRBJ1-1, reads DTAVSQTPKYLVTQMGNDKSIKCEQNLGHDTMYWYKQDSKKFLKIMFSYNNKELIINETVPNRFSPKSPDKAHLNLHINSLELGDSAVYFCASSQQRDEAFFGQGTRLTVV.

The sample holds a few counts of this clonotype. The V gene is TRBV27, the J gene TRBJ2-7, with 15 bases lining up with TRBD2. The CDR3 spans 17 residues. V was clipped by 4 bases and J by 1 base; unmatched bases: 5. Germline V gives CDR1 MNHEY, CDR2 SMNVEV (reference sequence). The CDR3 region has the DNA TGTGCCAGCAGTTCAGGACTAGCGGGAGGGGCGTCCTACGAGCAGTACTTC. It specifies CASSSGLAGGASYEQYF.

On this clonotype itself: A read error may be the cause here, since a much bigger clone is one base away. The rearrangement joins TRBV15 to TRBJ1-4; a weak D match, TRBD1 (6 bases). This CDR3 has 14 amino acids. The V gene lost 3 bases and the J gene lost 9 bases, with 14 bases spanning the gap. In germline, CDR1 is LNHNV, CDR2 YYDKDF (reference sequence). The CDR3 spells CATSRDRDNKKLFF. CDR3 sequence (DNA): TGTGCCACCAGCAGGGACAGAGACAATAAAAAACTGTTTTTT.

This clonotype was seen a handful of times. V is TRBV20-1 and J is TRBJ1-1; 10 bases map to TRBD1. V dropped 5 bases and J dropped 4; count of bases not matched to a gene: 10. There are 15 residues in the CDR3. Per germline, CDR1 DFQATT and CDR2 SNEGSKA (reference sequence). The DNA for the CDR3 is TGCAGTGCTTTCCCGGGACAGGGGTTTAGCACTGAAGCTTTCTTT. It encodes CSAFPGQGFSTEAFF.

As for this clonotype: A much larger clone lies a single base off, so this may be a read error. The rearrangement joins TRBV4-1 to TRBJ2-1; 9 nucleotides match TRBD2. CDR1 is MGHRA and CDR2 is YSYEKL in the germline V gene. Trimming removed 11 bases from V and 1 base from J; junction bases left unmatched: 12. The CDR3 runs to 16 residues. The CDR3 nucleotides are TGCGCCGGAGGGACTAGCTGGAGTATATCCTACAATGAGCAGTTCTTC. Protein product: CAGGTSWSISYNEQFF.

This clonotype was detected ten times or more. J is TRBJ1-1 and V is TRBV19; D might be TRBD1 (5 bases). The CDR3 is 16 residues long. V shed 0 bases and J shed 0 bases, with 11 bases lying between them. The germline gives CDR1 LNHDA, CDR2 SQIVND (reference sequence). The CDR3 protein is CASSIDHRRLNTEAFF. CDR3 DNA: TGTGCCAGTAGTATAGATCACAGGCGATTGAACACTGAAGCTTTCTTT. Together with reference TRBV19 and TRBJ1-1, the CDR3 gives the full variable domain: DGGITQSPKYLFRKEGQNVTLSCEQNLNHDAMYWYRQDPGQGLRLIYYSQIVNDFQKGDIAEGYSVSREKKESFPLTVTSAQKNPTAFYLCASSIDHRRLNTEAFFGQGTRLTVV.

The sample holds many counts of this clonotype. The chain has TRBV20-1 and TRBJ1-1; maybe TRBD1 (5 bases). The CDR3 runs to 13 residues. Germline CDR1 DFQATT, CDR2 SNEGSKA (reference sequence). V lost 3 bases and J 4 bases, leaving 12 bases between the germline ends. CDR3 region: CSASYLGTTEAFF. The CDR3 region has the DNA TGCAGTGCTAGTTATTTAGGGACCACTGAAGCTTTCTTT.

A word on this clonotype: Being one base from a much bigger clone, this may be a read error. V is TRBV12-3 or TRBV12-4 and J is TRBJ1-5; D uncertain. This CDR3 is 20 amino acids long. In nucleotides, the CDR3 is TGTGCCGGCAGTTTTGTCGTAAACAGTGCCCCGTTTAGTCCCAATCAGCCCCAGCATTTT. This gives the protein CAGSFVVNSAPFSPNQPQHF.

The table lists this clonotype with many counts. This sequence joins TRBV18 and TRBJ1-1, with a weak D call TRBD1 (6 bases). The CDR3 runs to 17 residues. V was cut by 3 bases and J by 4 bases, with 21 bases left in between. Germline V gene sequence: CDR1 KGHSH, CDR2 LQKENI. CDR3 region: CASSPTESGGGGTEAFF. CDR3 bases: TGTGCCAGCTCACCGACCGAAAGTGGGGGAGGGGGCACTGAAGCTTTCTTT.

The rearrangement links TRBV14 to TRBJ1-2; D is perhaps TRBD1 (5 bases). The CDR3 is 13 residues long. Germline V gene data show CDR1 as SGHDN and CDR2 as FVKESK. Trimming took off 2 bases at V and 5 bases at J, with 9 bases between the two ends. In DNA form, the CDR3 reads TGTGCCAGCAGCCAAAAACAGGCGTATGGCTACACCTTC. Amino acid sequence: CASSQKQAYGYTF.

This clonotype showed up many times. The chain joins TRBV11-2 to TRBJ2-3; 11 bases agree with TRBD2. This CDR3 comprises 16 residues. Germline trimming cut 4 bases from V and 4 bases from J; bases unmatched to any gene: 7. Germline V lookup: CDR1 SGHAT, CDR2 FQNNGV. The CDR3 spells CASSSRSGGDADTQYF. Here the CDR3 DNA reads TGTGCCAGCAGCTCCCGTAGCGGGGGGGATGCAGATACGCAGTATTTT.

The chain has TRBV7-9 and TRBJ2-1, with TRBD2 as a possible D gene (5 bases). The V end lost 5 bases, the J end lost 0 bases, and 11 bases lay between the germline ends. Germline values: CDR1 SEHNR, CDR2 FQNEAQ (reference sequence). CDR3 length equals 15 residues. As DNA, the CDR3 is TGTGCCAGCAGCACCCTAGCCATCTCCTACAATGAGCAGTTCTTC. Translation gives CASSTLAISYNEQFF.

This clonotype came up a few times. This chain connects TRBV3-1 to TRBJ2-3; TRBD2 aligns across 7 bases. Per the germline V gene, CDR1 is LGHDT and CDR2 is YNNKEL (reference sequence). The V gene end was trimmed by 4 bases and the J gene end by 1 base; junction bases not matched to a gene: 11. This CDR3 has 17 amino acids. CDR3 residues: CASSPLGPAGGTDTQYF. The CDR3 region has the DNA TGTGCCAGCAGCCCCCTGGGGCCGGCGGGGGGCACAGATACGCAGTATTTT.

The chain links TRBV7-3 to TRBJ2-1, with D unresolved. V was clipped by 3 bases and J by 9 bases, with 12 bases between them. CDR1 is SGHTA, CDR2 FQGTGA, per germline. The CDR3 sequence is 13 residues long. CDR3 nucleotides: TGTGCCAGCAGCTTCCCGGGCTTGGGTGAGCAGTTCTTC. Its protein is CASSFPGLGEQFF. Full variable domain (remainder filled in from reference TRBV7-3 and TRBJ2-1): GAGVSQTPSNKVTEKGKYVELRCDPISGHTALYWYRQSLGQGPEFLIYFQGTGAADDSGLPNDRFFAVRPEGSVSTLKIQRTERGDSAVYLCASSFPGLGEQFFGPGTRLTVL.

The rearrangement uses TRBV29-1 and TRBJ2-7, with TRBD1 as a possible D gene (6 bases). CDR1 is SQVTM, CDR2 ANQGSEA, per germline. The CDR3 is made up of 13 amino acids. V shed 2 bases and J shed 2 bases, with 10 bases lying between them. The DNA for the CDR3 is TGCAGCGTTGAAACAGGGACCCCCTACGAGCAGTACTTC. Translation gives CSVETGTPYEQYF.

This clonotype has a handful of counts. With a much larger clone just one base away, this may be a read error. The CDR3 reads CATSGDRSTGELFF. The CDR3 region has the DNA TGTGCCACCAGCGGAGATAGGTCCACCGGGGAGCTGTTTTTT. The chain has TRBV15 and TRBJ2-2, with D hard to call. Germline CDR1 LNHNV, CDR2 YYDKDF (reference sequence). The CDR3 is 14 amino acids.

This clonotype came up many times. This sequence joins TRBV12-3 or TRBV12-4 and TRBJ2-7; possible D gene TRBD1, 5 bases. V was trimmed by 5 bases and J by 5 bases, leaving 13 bases between them. The CDR3 totals 13 residues. Here the CDR3 reads CASSPFGRDEQYF. The CDR3 nucleotides read TGTGCCAGCAGTCCCTTTGGCAGGGACGAGCAGTACTTC.

The chain recombines TRBV7-3 with TRBJ1-1, with 8 bases identical to TRBD1. The CDR3 contains 14 residues. Trimming took 6 bases from V and 5 from J; bases not matched to a gene: 8. Germline loops: CDR1 SGHTA, CDR2 FQGTGA. For the CDR3, the DNA is TGTGCCAGCAGACAGGGGGGCCGGGGGACTGAAGCTTTCTTT. This codes for CASRQGGRGTEAFF.

This clonotype has at least ten counts. The V call is TRBV2, the J call TRBJ2-1; D assignment may be TRBD1 or TRBD2 (5 bases each). Trimming cost V 7 bases and J 2 bases, with 12 bases left between them. Germline CDR1 and CDR2: SNHLY and FYNNEI. CDR3 length equals 14 residues. The chain's CDR3 is CASTGTKTYNEQFF. CDR3 nucleotides: TGTGCCAGCACCGGGACCAAGACCTACAATGAGCAGTTCTTC.

There are many counts of this clonotype. The chain uses TRBV12-3 or TRBV12-4 and TRBJ1-2, with unresolved D. The V and J ends lost 6 bases and 2 bases respectively, with 10 bases between them. The CDR3 has 13 amino acids. CDR3 coding DNA: TGTGCCAGCAGACCCACAGCGAACTATGGCTACACCTTC. Translating gives CASRPTANYGYTF.